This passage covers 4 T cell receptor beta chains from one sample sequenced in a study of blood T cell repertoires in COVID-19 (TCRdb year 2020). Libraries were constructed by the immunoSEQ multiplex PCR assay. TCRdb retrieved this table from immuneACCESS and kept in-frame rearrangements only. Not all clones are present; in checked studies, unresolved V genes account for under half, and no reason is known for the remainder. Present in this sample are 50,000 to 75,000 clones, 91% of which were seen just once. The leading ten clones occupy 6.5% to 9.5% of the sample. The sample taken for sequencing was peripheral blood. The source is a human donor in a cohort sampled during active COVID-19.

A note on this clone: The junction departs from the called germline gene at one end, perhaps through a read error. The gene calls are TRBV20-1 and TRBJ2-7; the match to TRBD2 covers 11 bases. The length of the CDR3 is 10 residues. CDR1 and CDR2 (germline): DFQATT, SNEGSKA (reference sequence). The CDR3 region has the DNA TGCAGTGCCGATTCGGGACTAGCGGAGTTC. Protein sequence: CSADSGLAEF.

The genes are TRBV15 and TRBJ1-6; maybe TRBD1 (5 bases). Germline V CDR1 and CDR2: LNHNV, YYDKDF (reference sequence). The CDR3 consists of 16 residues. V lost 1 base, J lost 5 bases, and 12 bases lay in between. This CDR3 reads CATSRARDRHNSPLHF. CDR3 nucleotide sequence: TGTGCCACCAGCAGAGCGCGAGACAGACATAATTCACCCCTCCACTTT.

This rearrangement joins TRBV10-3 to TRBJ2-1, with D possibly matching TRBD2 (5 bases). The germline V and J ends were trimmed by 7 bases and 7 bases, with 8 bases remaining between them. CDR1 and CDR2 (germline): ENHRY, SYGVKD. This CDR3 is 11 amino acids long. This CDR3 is CAITGDNEQFF. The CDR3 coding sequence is TGTGCCATCACCGGGGATAATGAGCAGTTCTTC.

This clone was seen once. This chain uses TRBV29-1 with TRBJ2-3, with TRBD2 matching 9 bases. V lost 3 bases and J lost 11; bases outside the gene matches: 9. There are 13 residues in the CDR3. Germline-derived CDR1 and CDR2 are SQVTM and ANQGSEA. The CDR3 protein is CSVDRDSGSMQYF. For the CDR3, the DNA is TGCAGCGTTGATCGAGATAGCGGGAGCATGCAGTATTTT.